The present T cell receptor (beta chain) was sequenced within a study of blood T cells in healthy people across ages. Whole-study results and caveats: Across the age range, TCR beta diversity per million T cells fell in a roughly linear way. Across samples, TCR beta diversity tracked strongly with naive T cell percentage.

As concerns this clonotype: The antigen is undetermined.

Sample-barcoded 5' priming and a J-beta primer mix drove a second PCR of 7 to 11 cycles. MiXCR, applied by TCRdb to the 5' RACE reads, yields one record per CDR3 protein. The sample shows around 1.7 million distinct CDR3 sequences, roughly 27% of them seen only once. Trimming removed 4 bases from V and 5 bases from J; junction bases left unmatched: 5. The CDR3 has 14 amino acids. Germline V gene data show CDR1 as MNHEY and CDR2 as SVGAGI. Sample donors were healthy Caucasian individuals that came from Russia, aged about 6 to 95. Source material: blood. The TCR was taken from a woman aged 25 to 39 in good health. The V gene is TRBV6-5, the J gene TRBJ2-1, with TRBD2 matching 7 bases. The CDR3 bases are TGTGCCAGCAGTTCGGGGGAGGGCCACAATGAGCAGTTCTTC. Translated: CASSSGEGHNEQFF.